What follows are 15 T cell receptor beta chains derived from one specimen sequenced in a study of blood T cell repertoires in COVID-19. Assay: immunoSEQ multiplex PCR; the TCRdb copy retains only in-frame clones and omits some. There are 70,000 to 85,000 clones in the sample; about 86% occur only once, and roughly 20% lies in the top ten. The sample comprised peripheral blood. These receptor sequences come from a woman of 80 years or more in a cohort sampled during active or convalescent COVID-19.

The gene calls are TRBV5-6 and TRBJ2-7, with 9 positions matching TRBD1. CDR3 length: 15 residues. Germline V gene data show CDR1 as SGHDT and CDR2 as YYEEEE. J gave up 2 bases and V 0 bases, and 3 bases lay outside the gene matches. This chain's CDR3 is CASSLAGQGTYEQYF. The CDR3 nucleotides are TGTGCCAGCAGCTTGGCGGGACAGGGAACCTACGAGCAGTACTTC.

The V and J genes are TRBV3-1 (or the pseudogene TRBV3-2) and TRBJ1-2; D unresolved. Germline lookup yields CDR1 LGHDT and CDR2 YNNKEL (reference sequence). The CDR3 has 13 residues. Trimming took 4 bases from V and 5 from J, leaving 11 bases between them. The CDR3 nucleotides read TGTGCCAGCAGCCCCCGAGCCTTGTATGGCTACACCTTC. Translation: CASSPRALYGYTF.

CDR3 DNA sequence: TGTGCCAGCAGTACTAGGGGGAGCTCCTACGAGCAGTACGTC. This gives the protein CASSTRGSSYEQYV. This chain joins TRBV6-6 and TRBJ2-7, with a tentative D call TRBD1 (6 bases). V was pared by 5 bases and J by 0 bases, with 11 bases between. CDR1 and CDR2 (germline): MNHNY, SVGAGI (reference sequence). This CDR3 comprises 14 residues.

The J gene is TRBJ1-1, the V gene TRBV27; maybe TRBD1 (6 bases). The germline gives CDR1 MNHEY, CDR2 SMNVEV (reference sequence). Deletions cut 2 bases from V and 10 bases from J, with 17 bases between. The CDR3 totals 14 residues. CDR3 sequence (DNA): TGTGCCAGCAGTTTACAACAGGGTGCAGTGTTAGCTTTCTTT. Translation gives CASSLQQGAVLAFF.

V usage is TRBV9 and J usage is TRBJ1-4; D might be TRBD1 (6 bases). There are 17 residues in the CDR3. Trimming took 2 bases from V and 0 from J, leaving 14 bases between them. Germline V lookup: CDR1 SGDLS, CDR2 YYNGEE. Here the CDR3 reads CASSVLGQPATNEKLFF. DNA of the CDR3: TGTGCCAGCAGCGTTCTCGGACAGCCTGCAACTAATGAAAAACTGTTTTTT.

The chain joins TRBV18 to TRBJ2-1; D is possibly TRBD1 (5 bases). The ends were cut back, 1 base at V and 3 bases at J, with 10 bases in the middle. Germline CDR1 is KGHSH and CDR2 is LQKENI. The CDR3 sequence is 15 residues long. CDR3 sequence: CASSPQGYGYNEQFF. In DNA, the CDR3 is TGTGCCAGCTCACCACAGGGGTATGGCTACAATGAGCAGTTCTTC.

The chain carries TRBV11-3 and TRBJ2-2, with TRBD1 matching 7 bases. The CDR3 has 17 residues. With 5 bases clipped from V and 6 bases from J, the junction kept 15 bases outside the gene matches. Germline values: CDR1 SGHNT, CDR2 YENEEA. The CDR3 region is CASSKRGGPGVSGELFF. CDR3 in DNA: TGTGCCAGCAGCAAGAGAGGGGGCCCTGGGGTTTCCGGGGAGCTGTTTTTT.

J is TRBJ2-2 and V is TRBV5-4; 9 positions match TRBD2. Trimming took 4 bases from V and 1 from J; bases not matched to a gene: 5. The germline CDR1 and CDR2 sequences are SGHNT and YYREEE (reference sequence). The CDR3 contains 16 residues. The CDR3 DNA is TGTGCCAGCAGCCCACGACTAGCGGAGAACACCGGGGAGCTGTTTTTT. Translating it yields CASSPRLAENTGELFF.

Regarding this clone: The junction does not match germline at one end; this may be a read error. This chain uses TRBV7-7 with TRBJ2-3; D not resolved. The CDR3 sequence is 15 residues long. Germline V gene sequence: CDR1 SSHAT, CDR2 FNYEAQ (reference sequence). CDR3 DNA sequence: TGTGCTAGCAGCTTAGGGCGGTACCTCACAGATACGCAGTATTTT. Its protein product is CASSLGRYLTDTQYF.

The chain recombines TRBV30 with TRBJ1-6; perhaps TRBD1 as D (6 bases). Trimming pared 3 bases from V and 10 bases from J, leaving 10 bases between. Per germline, CDR1 GTSNPN and CDR2 SVGIG (reference sequence). There are 12 residues in the CDR3. CDR3 sequence (DNA): TGTGCCTGGAGCACAGGGAACTCACCCCTCCACTTT. Amino acid sequence: CAWSTGNSPLHF. Combining the CDR3 with reference TRBV30 and TRBJ1-6 gives the whole variable domain SQTIHQWPATLVQPVGSPLSLECTVEGTSNPNLYWYRQAAGRGLQLLFYSVGIGQISSEVPQNLSASRPQDRQFILSSKKLLLSDSGFYLCAWSTGNSPLHFGNGTRLTVT.

Worth noting for this clone: Distinct nucleotide sequences in the sample also encode this CDR3. The rearrangement links TRBV27 to TRBJ1-2, with D uncertain. With 3 bases removed from V and 4 bases from J, the gap between germline ends came to 9 bases. In germline, CDR1 is MNHEY, CDR2 SMNVEV (reference sequence). The CDR3 covers 13 residues. The CDR3 here is CASSFGGFYGYTF. The DNA for the CDR3 is TGTGCCAGCAGTTTCGGCGGGTTCTATGGCTACACCTTC.

This clone was seen a few times. The chain recombines TRBV27 with TRBJ1-4; TRBD1 agrees at 7 bases. V was clipped by 7 bases and J by 11 bases; unmatched bases: 13. Germline values: CDR1 MNHEY, CDR2 SMNVEV (reference sequence). The CDR3 sequence is 14 residues long. In DNA form, the CDR3 reads TGTGCCAGCAAACCTTCGACAGGGACTAGGAAACTGTTTTTT. This codes for CASKPSTGTRKLFF.

This chain joins TRBV2 and TRBJ2-1; possibly TRBD1 for D (6 bases). CDR1 and CDR2 from the germline V gene are SNHLY and FYNNEI. V was trimmed by 5 bases and J by 9 bases, leaving 11 bases between them. This CDR3 has 12 residues. The CDR3 nucleotides are TGTGCCAGCAGTCGGGACATTAGTGAGCAGTTCTTC. Protein: CASSRDISEQFF.

The rearrangement links TRBV28 to TRBJ1-5; 7 bases align to TRBD1. The CDR3 has 16 amino acids. With 6 bases clipped from V and 6 bases from J, the junction kept 14 bases outside the gene matches. Germline V gene data show CDR1 as MDHEN and CDR2 as SYDVKM. The CDR3 sequence: CASRHNRGRASQPQHF. CDR3 DNA sequence: TGTGCCAGCAGGCACAACAGGGGCCGCGCGAGTCAGCCCCAGCATTTT.

CDR3 sequence: CAISESGGNTEAFF. The CDR3 DNA reads TGTGCCATCAGTGAGTCGGGAGGGAACACTGAAGCTTTCTTT. This chain connects TRBV10-3 to TRBJ1-1; D unresolved. The germline V and J ends were trimmed by 0 bases and 1 base, with 6 bases remaining between them. Per germline, CDR1 ENHRY and CDR2 SYGVKD. The CDR3 has 14 amino acids.